This entry concerns a single T cell receptor (beta chain). Antigen unknown. This CDR3 region has 15 residues. Germline trimming cut 5 bases from V and 5 bases from J; bases unmatched to any gene: 11. Germline-derived CDR1 and CDR2 are SSHAT and FNYEAQ (reference sequence). The entry originates in a study of T cell responses to AZD1222 COVID-19 vaccine. Whole-study findings and limits: Spike-wide coverage was observed for vaccine-associated CD4 TCRs, with dominant responses at 160-218 and 743-854. Unmutated variant regions are reportedly targeted by nearly half of spike-specific TCRs.

Produced via immunoSEQ multiplex PCR; TCRdb's table is partial and in-frame only. The sample shows 110,000 or so clones, just over 85% of them seen only once. The sequence came from an adult who received the AZD1222 COVID-19 vaccine. Sequences were derived from peripheral blood, sampled 28 days after the second AZD1222 dose. This sequence joins TRBV7-7 and TRBJ2-7, with 8 bases aligning to TRBD1. DNA for the CDR3: TGTGCCAGCAGCAGCTCGGACAGGGAGGTAGACGAGCAGTACTTC. This codes for CASSSSDREVDEQYF. Full variable domain (missing parts from reference TRBV7-7 and TRBJ2-7): GAGVSQSPRYKVTKRGQDVTLRCDPISSHATLYWYQQALGQGPEFLTYFNYEAQPDKSGLPSDRFSAERPEGSISTLTIQRTEQRDSAMYRCASSSSDREVDEQYFGPGTRLTVT.